This TCR beta chain derives from a study of cytomegalovirus exposure and HLA in healthy donors. Study-level findings and limits: The number of N-insertions in an Asian-associated ancestry cluster was reportedly below the 666-donor mean in a later analysis.

The primer mix had 60 Vbeta and 13 Jbeta primers. Only in-frame clones appear in the TCRdb table, and some are missing; sequencing was by immunoSEQ multiplex PCR. The table lists about 150,000 clones, 70% to 85% of them singletons, with 1.8% in the top ten. V gave up 4 bases and J gave up 9 bases; unmatched junction bases: 11. The CDR3 is 14 amino acids. Germline V gene sequence: CDR1 SGHRS, CDR2 YFSETQ. Turning to this clone: Its antigen is currently unknown.

This clonotype originated in a man aged 40-55 years in good health and CMV-seronegative. V and J are TRBV5-1 and TRBJ2-7; 9 bases are a match to TRBD2. The specimen sequenced was PBMCs. The CDR3 region is CASSAAGGFTGQYF. CDR3 nucleotides: TGCGCCAGCAGCGCAGCGGGGGGATTTACGGGGCAGTACTTC.